This T cell receptor (beta chain) came from a study of blood T cell repertoires in COVID-19. Whole-study context: The study drew acute and convalescent COVID-19 samples from the United States, Italy and Spain. PBMCs, B-cell-depleted T cells, or T cells provided the cDNA or gDNA that made up the material.

Trimming removed 6 bases from V and 7 bases from J; junction bases left unmatched: 5. The CDR3 is 14 residues long. Germline-derived CDR1 and CDR2 are SNHLY and FYNNEI. As handled by the study authors: Scientists estimated how many nucleated cells there were by amplifying reference gene primers. The assay was immunoSEQ multiplex PCR, and TCRdb's table has in-frame clones only and misses some. The V and J calls and clone size come from that table; D and trimming were worked out from the DNA. The sample has some 74,000 clones; about 72% are singletons. This chain links TRBV2 with TRBJ1-6; 8 nucleotides align to TRBD1. Sequencing input: peripheral blood. The clonotype was recovered from an older man with active or convalescent COVID-19. DNA of the CDR3: TGTGCCAGCAGGGTACAGGGGGGGAATTCACCCCTCCACTTT. Encoded protein: CASRVQGGNSPLHF. The variable domain in full, completed from reference TRBV2 and TRBJ1-6, reads EPEVTQTPSHQVTQMGQEVILRCVPISNHLYFYWYRQILGQKVEFLVSFYNNEISEKSEIFDDQFSVERPDGSNFTLKIRSTKLEDSAMYFCASRVQGGNSPLHFGNGTRLTVT.